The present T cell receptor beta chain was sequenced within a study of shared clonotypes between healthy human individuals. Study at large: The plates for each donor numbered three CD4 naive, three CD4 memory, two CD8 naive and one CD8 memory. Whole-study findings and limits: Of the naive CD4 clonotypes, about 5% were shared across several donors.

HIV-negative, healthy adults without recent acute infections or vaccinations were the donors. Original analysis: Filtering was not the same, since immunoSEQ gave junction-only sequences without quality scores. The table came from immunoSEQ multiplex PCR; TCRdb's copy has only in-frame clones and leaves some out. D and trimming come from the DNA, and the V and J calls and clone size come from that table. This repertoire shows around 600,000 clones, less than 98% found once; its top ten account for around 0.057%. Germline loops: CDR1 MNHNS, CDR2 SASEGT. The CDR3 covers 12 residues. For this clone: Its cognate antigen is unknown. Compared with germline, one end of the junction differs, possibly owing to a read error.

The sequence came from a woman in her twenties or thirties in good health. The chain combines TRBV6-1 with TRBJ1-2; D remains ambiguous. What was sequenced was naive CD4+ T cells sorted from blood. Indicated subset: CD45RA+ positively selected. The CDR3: CASGEGLSGYTF. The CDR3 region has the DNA TGTGCCAGCGGTGAAGGACTTAGTGGCTACACCTTC.